A selection of T cell receptor beta chains follows, all from one sample in a study of blood T cell repertoires in COVID-19. Repertoires were generated with immunoSEQ multiplex PCR, while TCRdb's copy carries only in-frame clones and drops some. The data contain about 74,000 clones, around 90% of them singletons. Sequencing input: peripheral blood. These receptors came from a woman of 80 years or more with active or convalescent COVID-19. Both conserved end residues are part of each CDR3. D genes are given only for firm matches. Expanded clones get a size class; other rows say once, few or many, or leave the size out.

v_call,j_call,clone_size,d_call,cdr3_nt,cdr3_aa
TRBV11-3,TRBJ2-2,NA,NA,TGTGCCAGCAGCCCCCTCGCCGGGACGAACACCGGGGAGCTGTTTTTT,CASSPLAGTNTGELFF
TRBV2,TRBJ1-3,NA,NA,TGTGCCTCTGCCGCTCAGGGCGCTGGAAACACCATATATTTT,CASAAQGAGNTIYF
TRBV4-3,TRBJ1-1,NA,NA,TGCGCCAGCAGCCAAGATTGGGGGCGCAACCTCGGAGCCACTGAAGCTTTCTTT,CASSQDWGRNLGATEAFF
TRBV18,TRBJ2-3,NA,NA,TGTGCCAGCTCACCCCCAGCGCACACAGATACGCAGTATTTT,CASSPPAHTDTQYF
TRBV5-6,TRBJ2-5,NA,TRBD1,TGTGCCAGCAGCCCGACAGGGGGCAGTTGGGAGACCCAGTACTTC,CASSPTGGSWETQYF
TRBV27,TRBJ1-5,NA,TRBD1,TGTGCCAGCAGCCCAAACAGGGGGAATCAGCCCCAGCATTTT,CASSPNRGNQPQHF
TRBV19,TRBJ2-3,NA,TRBD2,TGTGCCAGTAGTATCTACAGCGGGAGTCGGGATACGCAGTATTTT,CASSIYSGSRDTQYF
TRBV5-6,TRBJ1-6,NA,TRBD1,TGTGCCAGCAGCTCGACAGGGGGCTCGTATTCACCCCTCCACTTT,CASSSTGGSYSPLHF
TRBV11-3,TRBJ2-1,NA,TRBD2,TGTGCCAGCAGCTTAGGTCACCGGACTAGCGGGAGCAGGTACAATGAGCAGTTCTTC,CASSLGHRTSGSRYNEQFF
TRBV6-5,TRBJ1-6,once,TRBD1,TGTGCCAGCAGGGACAGGGGGAATTCACCCCTCCACTTT,CASRDRGNSPLHF
TRBV21-1,TRBJ2-7,NA,NA,TGTGCCAGCAGCAAATGGAGTCGGCAGGCTCCTAGCACCTACGAGCAGTACTTC,CASSKWSRQAPSTYEQYF
TRBV30,TRBJ1-3,NA,NA,TGTGCCTGGAACCCCGACAGGCCTGGAAACACCATATATTTT,CAWNPDRPGNTIYF
TRBV7-9,TRBJ2-1,NA,TRBD1,TGTGCCAGCAGCCCGGGACAGGGGGCAATCAATGAGCAGTTCTTC,CASSPGQGAINEQFF
TRBV25-1,TRBJ2-2,NA,NA,TGTGCCAGCAGTGGGGCGGGAACCGGGGAGCTGTTTTTT,CASSGAGTGELFF
TRBV4-3,TRBJ1-6,NA,NA,TGCGCCAGCAGCCTAACTCGGAGCTCCTATAATTCACCCCTCCACTTT,CASSLTRSSYNSPLHF
TRBV5-6,TRBJ2-5,NA,TRBD2,TGTGCCAGCTGGTTTGGGGGGGAAGAGACCCAGTACTTC,CASWFGGEETQYF
TRBV5-1,TRBJ1-1,NA,TRBD1,TGCGCCAGCAGCAGCCTGACAGGGGGGACCACTGAAGCTTTCTTT,CASSSLTGGTTEAFF
TRBV3-1/TRBV3-2,TRBJ1-5,NA,NA,TGTGCCAGCAGCCAAGGCCCAGGGGTACAGCCCCAGCATTTT,CASSQGPGVQPQHF
TRBV7-2,TRBJ2-7,NA,TRBD2,TGTGCCAGCAGCCAAAACGGGCTAGCGGGAGTACGGGAGCAGTACTTC,CASSQNGLAGVREQYF
TRBV18,TRBJ1-5,NA,NA,TGTGCCAGCACCGGGACAACTGATCAGCCCCAGCATTTT,CASTGTTDQPQHF
TRBV19,TRBJ2-1,NA,TRBD2,TGTGCCAGTAGTATAGCCCTAGCGGGGGGTAGGAATGAGCAGTTCTTC,CASSIALAGGRNEQFF
TRBV2,TRBJ1-1,few,NA,TGTGCCAGCAGCTCCCCGTGGTGGGAGGGGGACACTGAAGCTTTCTTT,CASSSPWWEGDTEAFF
TRBV7-2,TRBJ1-2,medium-sized,NA,TGTGCCAGCAGCTTTCAGGAGGAGGGCTATGGCTACACCTTC,CASSFQEEGYGYTF
TRBV9,TRBJ2-1,NA,TRBD2,TGTGCCAGCAGCCTGATCGGACTAGCGGTTGAGCAGTTCTTC,CASSLIGLAVEQFF
TRBV27,TRBJ2-7,NA,TRBD1,TGTGCCAGCAGTCCTCGGGACAGGACCTACGAGCAGTACTTC,CASSPRDRTYEQYF
TRBV19,TRBJ2-1,NA,TRBD2,TGTGCCAGTAATGTGGGAGGGCCGGGGGGCAATGAGCAGTTCTTC,CASNVGGPGGNEQFF
TRBV5-4,TRBJ2-5,NA,TRBD2,TGTGCCAGCAGCTTGGAACTGGGACTAGGTGGGACCCAGTACTTC,CASSLELGLGGTQYF
TRBV4-3,TRBJ2-3,NA,TRBD2,TGCGCCAGCAGCCAGACGCGGGGGATCGGAGATACGCAGTATTTT,CASSQTRGIGDTQYF
TRBV5-1,TRBJ2-2,NA,NA,TGCGCCAGCAGCGTCGCTAGCTATGGGACCGGGGAGCTGTTTTTT,CASSVASYGTGELFF
TRBV3-1/TRBV3-2,TRBJ1-1,once,NA,TGTGCCAGCAGCCCCCTGGGCCCGAACACTGAAGCTTTCTTT,CASSPLGPNTEAFF
TRBV9,TRBJ2-3,NA,NA,TGTGCCAGCAGCCCCATGGCGGGCGGGGCCACAGATACGCAGTATTTT,CASSPMAGGATDTQYF
TRBV5-1,TRBJ1-3,NA,NA,TGCGCCAGCAGCTTGGCCCCGGGGGTCGGAAACACCATATATTTT,CASSLAPGVGNTIYF
TRBV15,TRBJ2-7,NA,NA,TGTGCCACCAGCAGAGGGGGTGGGAGCGAAGTGGACGAGCAGTACTTC,CATSRGGGSEVDEQYF
TRBV12-3/TRBV12-4,TRBJ2-7,NA,NA,TGTGCCAGCAGGGCCACGACCTACGAGCAGTACTTC,CASRATTYEQYF
TRBV9,TRBJ2-3,NA,NA,TGTGCCAGCAGCGTAGTGGCTAGCTCAGATACGCAGTATTTT,CASSVVASSDTQYF
TRBV5-6,TRBJ1-4,NA,NA,TGTGCCAGCAGCGGGCGGACACTGTTTAATGAAAAACTGTTTTTT,CASSGRTLFNEKLFF
TRBV30,TRBJ1-5,NA,TRBD1,TGTGCCTGGAGTGCAGAAAAACAGGGGGCGAATCAGCCCCAGCATTTT,CAWSAEKQGANQPQHF
TRBV7-9,TRBJ1-4,few,TRBD1,TGTGCCAGCAGCCCGGGACAGGGTTATGAAAAACTGTTTTTT,CASSPGQGYEKLFF
TRBV9,TRBJ2-1,NA,TRBD1,TGTGCCAGCAGCCCGGGACAGACCTCCTACAATGAGCAGTTCTTC,CASSPGQTSYNEQFF
TRBV7-9,TRBJ2-3,NA,NA,TGTGCCAGCAGCTTAGACCACTCCACAGATACGCAGTATTTT,CASSLDHSTDTQYF
TRBV19,TRBJ1-6,NA,TRBD1,TGTGCCAGTAGAGTCGGTACGGGACAGGACTCTAATTCACCCCTCCACTTT,CASRVGTGQDSNSPLHF
TRBV2,TRBJ1-6,NA,NA,TGTGCCAGCCAAGGAGGCCTATATAATTCACCCCTCCACTTT,CASQGGLYNSPLHF
TRBV5-1,TRBJ2-2,NA,TRBD2,TGCGCCAGCAGCCGGGGGGAGACCGGGGAGCTGTTTTTT,CASSRGETGELFF
TRBV29-1,TRBJ1-5,NA,NA,TGCAGCGTTGACCCCTGGGGGCTTCGGCCCCAGCATTTT,CSVDPWGLRPQHF
TRBV25-1,TRBJ2-3,NA,TRBD1,TGTGCCAGCTCTGATCCGACAGGGAGTGATACGCAGTATTTT,CASSDPTGSDTQYF
TRBV6-2/TRBV6-3,TRBJ1-6,once,TRBD1,TGTGCCAGCAGTTGGCCTCGACAGGGCTCCTATAATTCACCCCTCCACTTT,CASSWPRQGSYNSPLHF
TRBV5-1,TRBJ2-7,NA,TRBD1,TGCGCCAGCAGCTTGGTGGGACAGGGGCAAAGGCAGTACTTC,CASSLVGQGQRQYF
TRBV11-3,TRBJ2-3,NA,NA,TGTGCCAGCAGCCCTCGGTCGACGGGGCAGTATTTT,CASSPRSTGQYF
TRBV6-4,TRBJ2-1,NA,NA,TGTGCCAGCAGAGGGGGGGGTCTCTCCTACAATGAGCAGTTCTTC,CASRGGGLSYNEQFF
TRBV19,TRBJ1-1,NA,TRBD1,TGTGCCAGTAGCCAGGACAGGGGGAACACTGAAGCTTTCTTT,CASSQDRGNTEAFF
TRBV4-3,TRBJ1-3,NA,NA,TGCGCCAGCAGCCAAGGAACGACGGGGGGGCCTGGAAACACCATATATTTT,CASSQGTTGGPGNTIYF
TRBV24-1,TRBJ1-5,NA,NA,TGTGCCACAGGCCGACAGAGCAATCAGCCCCAGCATTTT,CATGRQSNQPQHF
TRBV4-2,TRBJ2-7,NA,NA,TGTGCCAGCAGCCAAGCGAGGGCGTTTGGCTCCTACGAGCAGTACTTC,CASSQARAFGSYEQYF
TRBV15,TRBJ1-5,NA,NA,TGTGCCACCAGCAGCTCTCCGGAGGTCAGAGGTCAGCCCCAGCATTTT,CATSSSPEVRGQPQHF
TRBV28,TRBJ2-1,NA,TRBD2,TGTGCCAGCAGTCTAGCGGGAGGCCCCGGAACTGAGCAGTTCTTC,CASSLAGGPGTEQFF
TRBV6-5,TRBJ1-4,NA,TRBD1,TGTGCCAGCAGGAGTACAGGGGCTAATGAAAAACTGTTTTTT,CASRSTGANEKLFF
TRBV7-7,TRBJ2-1,NA,TRBD1,TGTGCTAGCAGCTTAGGAAGGGGGCCGGGATACAATGAGCAGTTCTTC,CASSLGRGPGYNEQFF
TRBV6-6,TRBJ1-4,few,NA,TGTGCCAGTTCGACAGTTGAAAAACTGTTTTTT,CASSTVEKLFF
TRBV4-3,TRBJ2-7,once,NA,TGCGCCAGCAGCCAAGATACAGTATACGAGCAGTACTTC,CASSQDTVYEQYF